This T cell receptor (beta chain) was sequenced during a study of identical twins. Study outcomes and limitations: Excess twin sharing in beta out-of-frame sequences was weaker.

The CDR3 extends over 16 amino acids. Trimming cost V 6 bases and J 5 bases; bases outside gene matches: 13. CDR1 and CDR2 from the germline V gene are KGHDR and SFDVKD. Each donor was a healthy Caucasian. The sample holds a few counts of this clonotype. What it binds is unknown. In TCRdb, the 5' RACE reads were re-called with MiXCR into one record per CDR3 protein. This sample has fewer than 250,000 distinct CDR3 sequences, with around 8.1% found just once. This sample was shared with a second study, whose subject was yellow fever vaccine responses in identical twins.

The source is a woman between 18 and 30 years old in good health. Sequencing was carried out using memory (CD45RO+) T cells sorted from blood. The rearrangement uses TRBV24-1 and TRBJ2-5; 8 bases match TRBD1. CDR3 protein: CATSPGTGWGRETQYF. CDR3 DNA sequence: TGTGCCACCAGTCCCGGGACAGGTTGGGGTCGCGAGACCCAGTACTTC.